The source of this T cell receptor (beta chain) is a study of cytomegalovirus exposure and HLA in healthy donors. PCR was performed using 60 Vbeta and 13 Jbeta primers. The table came from immunoSEQ multiplex PCR; TCRdb's copy has only in-frame clones and leaves some out. This table has roughly 100,000 clones, about three quarters appearing once. Study-level results: Reportedly, HLA-A and HLA-B alleles of most subjects were accurately predicted from TCR beta. TCR association rates varied by HLA locus in a later analysis, with DRB1 highest and HLA-C lowest.

Germline loops: CDR1 MDHEN, CDR2 SYDVKM. J gave up 0 bases and V 10 bases, and 18 bases lay outside the gene matches. The CDR3 runs 19 residues. This clone was found a few times. Antigen unknown. The receptor was derived from a woman aged 40 to 55 in good health and CMV-seropositive. V and J are TRBV28 and TRBJ2-1; 10 bases are shared with TRBD1. Sample: PBMCs. CDR3 sequence: CATDSLGTGVLSSYNEQFF. CDR3 DNA: TGTGCCACCGACTCCCTTGGGACAGGGGTGTTAAGCTCCTACAATGAGCAGTTCTTC.